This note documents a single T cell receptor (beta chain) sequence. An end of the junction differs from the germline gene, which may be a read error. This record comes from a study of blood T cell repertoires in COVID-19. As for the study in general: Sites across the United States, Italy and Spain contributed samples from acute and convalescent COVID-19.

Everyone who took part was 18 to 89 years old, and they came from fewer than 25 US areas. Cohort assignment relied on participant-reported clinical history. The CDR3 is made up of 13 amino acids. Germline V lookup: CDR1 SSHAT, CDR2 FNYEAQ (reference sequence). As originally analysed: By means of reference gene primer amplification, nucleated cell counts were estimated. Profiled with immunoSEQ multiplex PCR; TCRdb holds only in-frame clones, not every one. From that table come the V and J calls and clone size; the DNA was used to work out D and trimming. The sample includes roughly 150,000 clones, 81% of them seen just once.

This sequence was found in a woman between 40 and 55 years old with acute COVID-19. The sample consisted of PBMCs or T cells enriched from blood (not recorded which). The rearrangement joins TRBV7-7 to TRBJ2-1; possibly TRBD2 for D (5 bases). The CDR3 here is CASSLGSPNEQFF. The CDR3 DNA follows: TGTGCTAGCAGCTTAGGGAGTCCCAATGAGCAGTTCTTC.